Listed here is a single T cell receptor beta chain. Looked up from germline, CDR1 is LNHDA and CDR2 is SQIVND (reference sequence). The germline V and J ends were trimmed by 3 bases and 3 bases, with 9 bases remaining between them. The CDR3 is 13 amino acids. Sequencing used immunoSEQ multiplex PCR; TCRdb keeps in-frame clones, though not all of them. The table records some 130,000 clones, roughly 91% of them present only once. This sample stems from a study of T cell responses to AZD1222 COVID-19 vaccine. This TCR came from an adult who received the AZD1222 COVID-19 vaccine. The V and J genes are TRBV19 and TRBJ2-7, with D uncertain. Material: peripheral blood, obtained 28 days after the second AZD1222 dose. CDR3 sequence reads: CASSIDGGYEQYF. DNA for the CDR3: TGTGCCAGTAGTATTGACGGCGGCTACGAGCAGTACTTC.